The T cell receptor (beta chain) described here comes from a study of T-cell memory formation after mild COVID-19. Study-level results: Some responding clones appeared in pre-infection memory, suggesting cross-reactive memory joined. CD4+ contracting clones were mainly CM and EM; CD8+ ones, EMRA. From day 15 to 85, contracting clones were balanced between CD4 and CD8, whereas later expanders leaned toward CD4+.

This clonotype was detected a few times. The antigen remains unidentified. Between the trimmed V and J ends, which lost 8 bases and 5 bases, there was a span of 18 bases. This CDR3 region has 14 residues. Germline V lookup: CDR1 SGDLS, CDR2 YYNGEE. TCRdb independently ran MiXCR on the 5' RACE reads; one entry per CDR3 protein. This table holds some 330,000 distinct CDR3 sequences, about 21% found once. Sequencing used PBMCs or a T cell subset sorted from them (not recorded which). The chain joins TRBV9 to TRBJ2-3; D perhaps matches TRBD2 (6 bases). The clonotype comes from an adult woman who had mild COVID-19 (a few samples of this study predate the infection). Cell type and time point are not known. In DNA form, the CDR3 reads TGTGCCAGTCAATTAGCGGAGACGGGAGATACGCAGTATTTT. It yields the protein CASQLAETGDTQYF. Based on the CDR3 plus reference TRBV9 and TRBJ2-3, the full variable domain is DSGVTQTPKHLITATGQRVTLRCSPRSGDLSVYWYQQSLDQGLQFLIQYYNGEERAKGNILERFSAQQFPDLHSELNLSSLELGDSALYFCASQLAETGDTQYFGPGTRLTVL.